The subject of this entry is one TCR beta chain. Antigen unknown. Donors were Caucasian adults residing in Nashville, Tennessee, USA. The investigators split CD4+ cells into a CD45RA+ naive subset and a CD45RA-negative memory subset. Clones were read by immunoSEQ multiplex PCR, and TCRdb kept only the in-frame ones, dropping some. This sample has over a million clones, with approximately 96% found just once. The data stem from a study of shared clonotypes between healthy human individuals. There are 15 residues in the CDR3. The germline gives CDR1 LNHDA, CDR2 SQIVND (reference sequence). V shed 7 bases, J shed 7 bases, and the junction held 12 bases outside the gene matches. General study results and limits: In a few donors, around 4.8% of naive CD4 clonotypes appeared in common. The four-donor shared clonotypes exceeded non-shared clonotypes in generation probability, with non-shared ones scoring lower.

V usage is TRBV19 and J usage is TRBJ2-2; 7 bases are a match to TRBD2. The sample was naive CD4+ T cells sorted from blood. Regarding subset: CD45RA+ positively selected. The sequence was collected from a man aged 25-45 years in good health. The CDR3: CASKVGQGGYGELFF. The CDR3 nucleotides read TGTGCCAGTAAGGTTGGGCAGGGAGGGTACGGGGAGCTGTTTTTT.